The rows below give T cell receptor beta chains drawn from one sample of a study of blood T cell repertoires in COVID-19. TCRdb's copy holds only in-frame clones and misses some; the assay was immunoSEQ multiplex PCR. The sample holds around 340,000 clones, more than 70% seen once. The sample consisted of PBMCs or T cells enriched from blood (not recorded which). The source is a woman in her 30s who had been exposed to COVID-19. Both conserved end residues are part of each CDR3. The D gene is left open where the match is weak. A clone size is listed for some rows: how often the clone was seen (once, few, many), or a class if it is expanded.

size	J	V	D	DNA	CDR3
-	TRBJ2-5	TRBV10-3	TRBD2	TGTGCCACCAGTGAAACTAGCGGGACAGGTTCGGAGACCCAGTACTTC	CATSETSGTGSETQYF
-	TRBJ1-1	TRBV18	-	TGTGCCAGCTCATCCTTGGGGGGTCTGGAAGCTTTCTTT	CASSSLGGLEAFF
-	TRBJ2-2	TRBV19	TRBD2	TGTGCCAGTAGTATAGGAACCCTAGCGGGAGTTACCGGGGAGCTGTTTTTT	CASSIGTLAGVTGELFF
-	TRBJ2-7	TRBV30	TRBD1	TGTGCCTGGAGTGTGGGCAGGGGGCGTCACGAGCAGTACTTC	CAWSVGRGRHEQYF
-	TRBJ1-2	TRBV29-1	TRBD1	TGCAGCGTTGAAGATGAGGGCCATACAGGGGGACGGTATGGCTACACCTTC	CSVEDEGHTGGRYGYTF
-	TRBJ1-1	TRBV7-2	TRBD1	TGTGCCAGCAGCGTAGAAACAGGGGGCACTGAAGCTTTCTTT	CASSVETGGTEAFF
-	TRBJ2-7	TRBV19	TRBD2	TGTGCCAGCGCAAGCGGGAGATGGGATGGAGAGCAGTACTTC	CASASGRWDGEQYF
-	TRBJ2-2	TRBV27	-	TGTGCCAGCAGTCCGAACTCCACTCCGGGGGCCGGGGAGCTGTTTTTT	CASSPNSTPGAGELFF
-	TRBJ1-2	TRBV18	-	TGTGCCAGCTCAGGGGAGGTCGGCTACACCTTC	CASSGEVGYTF
-	TRBJ1-2	TRBV24-1	TRBD1	TGTGCCACCAGTGGGGACAGCGACTATGGCTACACCTTC	CATSGDSDYGYTF
once	TRBJ1-5	TRBV7-9	TRBD1	TGTGCCAGCAGCTTAGCAACAGGGGATTATAGCAATCAGCCCCAGCATTTT	CASSLATGDYSNQPQHF
once	TRBJ2-7	TRBV15	TRBD2	TGTGCCACCAGCAGGACTAGCGGGGGCCCCTACGAGCAGTACTTC	CATSRTSGGPYEQYF
-	TRBJ2-7	TRBV11-1	-	TGTGCCAGCAGCTTACTCGGGACACCTCTCTACGAGCAGTACTTC	CASSLLGTPLYEQYF
-	TRBJ1-3	TRBV7-9	-	TGTGCCAGCAGCTACAGTCAGGGACTTGGTGGAAACACCATATATTTT	CASSYSQGLGGNTIYF
-	TRBJ2-5	TRBV2	-	TGTGCCAGCATATTCGGGTTCCGGGAGACCCAGTACTTC	CASIFGFRETQYF
-	TRBJ2-1	TRBV19	TRBD2	TGTGCCAGTACCCCCCTAGCGGGCGCCTACAATGAGCAGTTCTTC	CASTPLAGAYNEQFF
-	TRBJ1-5	TRBV5-8	TRBD1	TGTGCCAGCAGCTTCTACAGGGGGGGGAGGAGCAATCAGCCCCAGCATTTT	CASSFYRGGRSNQPQHF
-	TRBJ2-5	TRBV30	TRBD2	TGTGCCTGGAGCGGGGGGGAGCGGGACTACCAAGAGACCCAGTACTTC	CAWSGGERDYQETQYF
-	TRBJ2-7	TRBV13	-	TGTGCCAGCAGCTTAAACCGCGGACTCACCTACGAGCAGTACTTC	CASSLNRGLTYEQYF
-	TRBJ2-3	TRBV5-8	TRBD1	TGTGCCAGCAGCCCAGGGACAGCCCGACCAACAGATACGCAGTATTTT	CASSPGTARPTDTQYF
few	TRBJ2-7	TRBV6-5	TRBD2	TGTGCCAGCAGTTGGACTAGCGAGAGCTCCTACGAGCAGTACTTC	CASSWTSESSYEQYF
-	TRBJ2-7	TRBV11-3	TRBD1	TGTGCCAGCAGCCCACACTCCGGGACAGGGGACGAGCAGTACTTC	CASSPHSGTGDEQYF